This T cell receptor (beta chain) stems from a study of blood T cell repertoires in COVID-19. For the study at large: The analysed material was cDNA or gDNA that came from T cells, B-cell-depleted T cells, or PBMCs.

Those who participated ranged in age from about 18 to 95 years and resided in 20 to 25 US areas. Resolution of symptoms, clearance, or two negative PCRs was present in recovered Cohort 3 donors. The data were produced by immunoSEQ multiplex PCR, yet TCRdb's version contains in-frame clones alone and is incomplete. The sample holds a few hundred thousand clones, about 92% seen once. The clonotype comes from a woman aged 30 to 39 who had recovered from COVID-19. The sequencing sample was made of PBMCs or T cells enriched from blood (not recorded which).

CDR3 in DNA: TGTGCCAGCAGCTTAGTAGGGGGAGCGGCCACAGATACGCAGTATTTT. This codes for CASSLVGGAATDTQYF. The V gene is TRBV7-3, the J gene TRBJ2-3; a weak D match, TRBD1 (6 bases). The V gene lost 2 bases and the J gene lost 2 bases, with 14 bases spanning the gap. CDR3 length: 16 residues. The germline V gene has CDR1 SGHTA and CDR2 FQGTGA.